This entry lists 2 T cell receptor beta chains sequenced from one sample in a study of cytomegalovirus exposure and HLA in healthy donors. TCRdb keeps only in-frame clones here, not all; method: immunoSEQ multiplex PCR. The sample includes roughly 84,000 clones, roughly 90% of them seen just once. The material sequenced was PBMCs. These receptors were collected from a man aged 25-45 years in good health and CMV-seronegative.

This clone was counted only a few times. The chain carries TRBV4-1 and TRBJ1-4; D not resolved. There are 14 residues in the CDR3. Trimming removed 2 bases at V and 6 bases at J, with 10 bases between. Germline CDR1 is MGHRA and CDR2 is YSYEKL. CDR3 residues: CASSQTNMHEKLFF. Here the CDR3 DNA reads TGCGCCAGCAGCCAAACCAACATGCATGAAAAACTGTTTTTT.

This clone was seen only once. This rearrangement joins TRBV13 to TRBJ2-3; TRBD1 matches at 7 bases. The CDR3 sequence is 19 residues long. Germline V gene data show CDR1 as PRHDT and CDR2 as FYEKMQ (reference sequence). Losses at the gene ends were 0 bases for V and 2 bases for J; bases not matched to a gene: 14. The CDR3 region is CASSLGLSSIGTDTDTQYF. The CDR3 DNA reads TGTGCCAGCAGCTTAGGACTTTCAAGTATCGGGACAGACACAGATACGCAGTATTTT.